These 26 T cell receptor beta chains share one sample of origin, sequenced in a study of blood T cells in healthy people across ages. Next came a second PCR, run for roughly 7 to 12 cycles, which used a sample-barcoded 5' primer along with a J-beta primer mix. TCRdb analysed the 5' RACE reads with MiXCR anew, one entry per CDR3 protein. The table lists 600,000 to 900,000 distinct CDR3 sequences, 20% to 30% of them singletons. The same specimen was also included in a second study, on T cells of mothers and their children.

Sequenced sample: blood. Every receptor here comes from a boy under 18 in good health.

This chain links TRBV10-1 with TRBJ2-5; TRBD2 is a possible D gene (6 bases). The CDR3 runs to 15 residues. The germline V and J ends were trimmed by 0 bases and 1 base, with 9 bases remaining between them. Per germline, CDR1 WNHNN and CDR2 SYGVQD (reference sequence). CDR3 coding DNA: TGCGCCAGCAGTGAGTCGCGGGGTTCCCAAGAGACCCAGTACTTC. This encodes CASSESRGSQETQYF.

This clonotype was counted a few times. The chain carries TRBV12-3 or TRBV12-4 and TRBJ2-7; D gene uncertain. CDR3 length equals 14 residues. V gave up 5 bases and J gave up 3 bases, with 14 bases separating them. The CDR3 here is CASSPSGFDYEQYF. CDR3 nucleotide sequence: TGTGCCAGCAGTCCATCCGGGTTCGACTACGAGCAGTACTTC.

This clonotype was seen a few times. The rearrangement joins TRBV12-3 or TRBV12-4 to TRBJ1-4; D is undetermined. This CDR3 has 13 residues. V gave up 11 bases and J gave up 1 base, with 11 bases separating them. CDR3 sequence (DNA): TGTGCCTGCACTCAACGAACTAATGAAAAACTGTTTTTT. The encoded protein is CACTQRTNEKLFF.

This CDR3 reads CALSWGPYNEQFF. DNA of the CDR3: TGTGCCCTTTCCTGGGGCCCCTACAATGAGCAGTTCTTC. The V gene is TRBV10-3, the J gene TRBJ2-1; a possible D gene is TRBD1 (5 bases). Trimming removed 11 bases from V and 2 bases from J, with 13 bases in between. This CDR3 is built from 13 residues. CDR1 and CDR2 from the germline V gene are ENHRY and SYGVKD.

This clonotype was seen more than once but under ten times. The chain employs TRBV25-1 and TRBJ1-1; tentatively, D is TRBD1 (5 bases). The ends were cut back, 6 bases at V and 1 base at J, with 12 bases in the middle. The germline gives CDR1 MGHDK, CDR2 SYGVNS. The CDR3 has 14 amino acids. The CDR3 region is CASRRGRQNTEAFF. The DNA for the CDR3 is TGTGCCAGCAGACGGGGACGCCAGAACACTGAAGCTTTCTTT. Full variable domain (missing parts from reference TRBV25-1 and TRBJ1-1): EADIYQTPRYLVIGTGKKITLECSQTMGHDKMYWYQQDPGMELHLIHYSYGVNSTEKGDLSSESTVSRIRTEHFPLTLESARPSHTSQYLCASRRGRQNTEAFFGQGTRLTVV.

This clonotype was recorded at least ten times. The rearrangement joins TRBV7-3 to TRBJ2-5, with D unclear. Germline V gives CDR1 SGHTA, CDR2 FQGTGA. The V gene lost 5 bases and the J gene lost 3 bases, with 10 bases spanning the gap. The length of the CDR3 is 13 residues. This chain's CDR3 is CASSGAREETQYF. CDR3 DNA: TGTGCCAGCAGCGGAGCTAGGGAAGAGACCCAGTACTTC. The complete variable domain, with remaining parts taken from reference TRBV7-3 and TRBJ2-5, reads GAGVSQTPSNKVTEKGKYVELRCDPISGHTALYWYRQSLGQGPEFLIYFQGTGAADDSGLPNDRFFAVRPEGSVSTLKIQRTERGDSAVYLCASSGAREETQYFGPGTRLLVL.

The chain links TRBV7-2 to TRBJ1-2; possible D gene TRBD1, 5 bases. Trimming pared 1 base from V and 8 bases from J, leaving 20 bases between. The CDR3 consists of 16 residues. CDR1 and CDR2 (germline): SGHTA, FQGNSA. CDR3 sequence: CASSLDQILRKGGYTF. DNA of the CDR3: TGTGCCAGCAGCTTAGATCAGATCCTCCGGAAGGGGGGCTACACCTTC.

The V and J genes are TRBV20-1 and TRBJ2-7; 7 bases are a match to TRBD1. This CDR3 is 12 amino acids long. The germline V gene has CDR1 DFQATT and CDR2 SNEGSKA (reference sequence). The J segment lost 2 bases and the V segment lost 6 bases, leaving 4 bases of the junction unmatched. The CDR3 DNA sequence: TGCAGTGCGATGGGACAGCCCTACGAGCAGTACTTC. It encodes CSAMGQPYEQYF.

The chain is built from TRBV12-3 or TRBV12-4 and TRBJ2-7; 11 bases match TRBD1. The V gene end was trimmed by 1 base and the J gene end by 5 bases; junction bases not matched to a gene: 4. The CDR3 consists of 15 residues. The CDR3 DNA reads TGTGCCAGCAGTTTAGACCGGGACAGGGGGGACGAGCAGTACTTC. Its protein product is CASSLDRDRGDEQYF.

This chain links TRBV5-1 with TRBJ2-5; D gene ambiguous. This CDR3 spans 13 amino acids. CDR1 SGHRS and CDR2 YFSETQ come from the germline V gene. V was pared by 2 bases and J by 1 base, with 6 bases between. The CDR3 spells CASSFPAQETQYF. CDR3 bases: TGCGCCAGCAGCTTCCCCGCCCAAGAGACCCAGTACTTC.

The gene calls are TRBV3-1 and TRBJ1-3; D is undetermined. The ends were cut back, 1 base at V and 2 bases at J, with 3 bases in the middle. The CDR3 has 13 amino acids. CDR1 is LGHDT, CDR2 YNNKEL, per germline (reference sequence). The CDR3 spells CASSQATGNTIYF. Written as DNA, the CDR3 is TGTGCCAGCAGCCAAGCTACTGGAAACACCATATATTTT.

This sequence joins TRBV11-2 and TRBJ2-5; D unresolved. Judging by the DNA end, TRBJ2-7 fits better; the J call may be wrong. Per germline, CDR1 SGHAT and CDR2 FQNNGV. CDR3 length: 14 residues. CDR3 DNA sequence: TGTGCCAGCAGCTTGTCGCAGGCGAGCTACGAGCAGTACTTC. Translating it yields CASSLSQASYEQYF.

The CDR3 loop is CAWSAPFLQGEKLFF. CDR3 coding DNA: TGTGCCTGGAGTGCCCCGTTTCTCCAGGGGGAAAAACTGTTTTTT. J is TRBJ1-4 and V is TRBV30; the D gene is possibly TRBD1 (6 bases). Germline assignment: CDR1 GTSNPN and CDR2 SVGIG (reference sequence). This CDR3 region has 15 residues. V lost 1 base and J lost 8, with 17 bases in between.

The chain joins TRBV6-1 to TRBJ1-1; D ambiguous. The ends were cut back, 6 bases at V and 2 bases at J, with 7 bases in the middle. The CDR3 length is 12 residues. Germline values: CDR1 MNHNS, CDR2 SASEGT. The CDR3 region is CASSYINTEAFF. CDR3 bases: TGTGCCAGCAGCTACATAAACACTGAAGCTTTCTTT.

V gene TRBV6-5 combines with J gene TRBJ1-1; D unclear. Germline V gives CDR1 MNHEY, CDR2 SVGAGI. This CDR3 comprises 14 residues. Deletions cut 6 bases from V and 3 bases from J, with 14 bases between. CDR3 sequence: CASSPGPVDTEAFF. The CDR3 bases are TGTGCCAGCAGCCCCGGACCGGTAGACACTGAAGCTTTCTTT.

The rearrangement joins TRBV9 to TRBJ2-1, with TRBD1 matching 10 bases. The DNA end lines up better with TRBJ2-5; the J call may be wrong. CDR3 length: 13 amino acids. Germline values: CDR1 SGDLS, CDR2 YYNGEE. The CDR3 is CASSAGQGKTQYF. CDR3 DNA sequence: TGTGCCAGCAGCGCGGGACAGGGGAAGACCCAGTACTTC.

J is TRBJ1-1 and V is TRBV6-1; a possible D gene is TRBD1 (5 bases). The germline gives CDR1 MNHNS, CDR2 SASEGT. The ends were cut back, 3 bases at V and 1 base at J, with 21 bases in the middle. This CDR3 spans 18 amino acids. CDR3 sequence: CASSDPPPFRVENTEAFF. DNA of the CDR3: TGTGCCAGCAGTGACCCACCACCCTTCAGGGTCGAGAACACTGAAGCTTTCTTT.

The table lists this clonotype with a few counts. This sequence joins TRBV29-1 and TRBJ1-4; 9 bases line up with TRBD1. Germline V lookup: CDR1 SQVTM, CDR2 ANQGSEA. The junction had 8 bases not matched to a gene; V was cut back by 7 bases and J by 8 bases. The CDR3 is 13 residues long. The CDR3 is CSGRQGGVEKLFF. The CDR3 nucleotides read TGCAGCGGTCGACAGGGGGGAGTAGAAAAACTGTTTTTT.

This clonotype showed up just a few times. The chain is built from TRBV4-2 and TRBJ2-2, with unresolved D. V was cut by 4 bases and J by 7 bases, with 7 bases left in between. The CDR3 consists of 12 residues. The germline gives CDR1 LGHNA, CDR2 YNFKEQ. CDR3 residues: CASSPTGGELFF. The CDR3 DNA reads TGTGCCAGCAGCCCCACGGGCGGGGAGCTGTTTTTT.

The rearrangement joins TRBV19 to TRBJ2-5, with D perhaps matching TRBD1 (5 bases). The J call may be incorrect, as the DNA end agrees better with TRBJ2-7. The germline gives CDR1 LNHDA, CDR2 SQIVND (reference sequence). This CDR3 contains 14 residues. The CDR3 loop is CASSTPGFDYEQYF. In nucleotides, the CDR3 is TGTGCCAGTAGTACCCCAGGGTTTGACTACGAGCAGTACTTC.

The CDR3 coding sequence is TGTGCCAGCAGCCAGCGGCGGGGCCACGAGCAGTACTTC. Its translation is CASSQRRGHEQYF. This sequence joins TRBV13 and TRBJ2-5, with TRBD2 as a possible D gene (6 bases). The end of the DNA aligns better with TRBJ2-7, so the J call may be wrong. The CDR3 has 13 amino acids. Germline CDR1 PRHDT, CDR2 FYEKMQ (reference sequence).

A few counts support this clonotype. The chain joins TRBV10-3 to TRBJ1-5; D gene ambiguous. This CDR3 has 14 amino acids. Per the germline V gene, CDR1 is ENHRY and CDR2 is SYGVKD. V lost 7 bases and J lost 0, with 10 bases in between. CDR3 nucleotide sequence: TGTGCCATCACAAGGGATCCTAGCAATCAGCCCCAGCATTTT. Translated, it gives CAITRDPSNQPQHF.

The chain carries TRBV7-3 and TRBJ2-5; TRBD1 or TRBD2 may be the D gene (5 bases each). The J call may be wrong; the DNA end is better matched by TRBJ2-1. The CDR3 extends over 15 amino acids. The V gene's germline CDR1 is SGHTA and CDR2 FQGTGA. This CDR3 is CASSPGEGAGNEQFF. CDR3 bases: TGTGCCAGCAGCCCCGGGGAAGGGGCCGGGAATGAGCAGTTCTTC.

The V gene is TRBV15, the J gene TRBJ2-5; TRBD2 matches 14 bases. The CDR3 has 15 residues. CDR1 is LNHNV and CDR2 is YYDKDF in the germline V gene (reference sequence). V shed 3 bases, J shed 12 bases, and the junction held 9 bases outside the gene matches. CDR3 DNA: TGTGCCACCAGCAGGGAACGGACTAGCGGGGGGCCCAAGTACTTC. Translating gives CATSRERTSGGPKYF. The entire variable domain, with the rest obtained from reference TRBV15 and TRBJ2-5, is as follows: DAMVIQNPRYQVTQFGKPVTLSCSQTLNHNVMYWYQQKSSQAPKLLFHYYDKDFNNEADTPDNFQSRRPNTSFCFLDIRSPGLGDTAMYLCATSRERTSGGPKYFGPGTRLLVL.

This chain connects TRBV14 to TRBJ2-1; 7 bases map to TRBD1. V dropped 4 bases and J dropped 10; count of bases not matched to a gene: 7. The germline V gene encodes CDR1 SGHDN and CDR2 FVKESK. CDR3 length: 13 residues. The CDR3 DNA reads as TGTGCCAGCAGCCCCCAGGGGGTTGGGGAGCAGTTCTTC. Protein sequence: CASSPQGVGEQFF.

This clonotype was found a few times. The chain links TRBV20-1 to TRBJ1-1, with a weak D call TRBD1 (5 bases). Germline assignment: CDR1 DFQATT and CDR2 SNEGSKA (reference sequence). V was cut by 6 bases and J by 4 bases, with 21 bases left in between. The CDR3 is made up of 15 amino acids. Here the CDR3 DNA reads TGCAGTGCAGAAGGGGCCGCTCAGGGCGGCACTGAAGCTTTCTTT. This encodes CSAEGAAQGGTEAFF.